This is a list of T cell receptor beta chains from one sample in a study of cytomegalovirus exposure and HLA in healthy donors. Some clones are missing from TCRdb's copy, which holds only in-frame ones; the method was immunoSEQ multiplex PCR. The data contain 90,000 or so clones, 80% to 90% of them singletons. Specimen: PBMCs. These receptors were collected from a man aged 25 to 40 in good health and CMV-seropositive. CDR3s leave out the opening cysteine and the closing phenylalanine or tryptophan.

>TRBJ1-4|TRBV28
ASSLATGQGEEKLF
>TRBJ1-5|TRBV30
AWSAAGGNQPQH
>TRBJ2-7|TRBV7-2
ASSLEDRASYEQY
>TRBJ2-5|TRBV28
ASSLSREETQY
>TRBJ2-1|TRBV28
ASSFSPSRRAWNEQF
>TRBJ1-2|TRBV5-6
ASSGEGDSNYGYT
>TRBJ2-7|TRBV6-4
ASSARNAGGLVVEQY
>TRBJ2-1|TRBV10-1
ATPTGVPKRGSYNEQF
>TRBJ2-1|TRBV4-2
ASSQDEGGQF
>TRBJ1-1|TRBV6-5
ASSYPGQENTEAF
>TRBJ1-2|TRBV5-1
ASSLEGARGYT
>TRBJ2-2|TRBV28
ASTPMFGQGGTGELF
>TRBJ1-1|TRBV5-1
ASSLEQQHTEAF
>TRBJ2-1|TRBV27
ASSRTGFNEQF
>TRBJ1-1|TRBV30
ACSVTGVNTEAF
>TRBJ2-7|TRBV6-5
ASSSPLAGGREQY
>TRBJ1-1|TRBV29-1
SVTRQGVSTEAF
>TRBJ2-7|TRBV4-2
ASSSGLAGPREQY
>TRBJ2-7|TRBV28
ASSVTGTSSTYEQY
>TRBJ2-7|TRBV9
ASSPPDRAYEQY
>TRBJ2-3|TRBV9
ASSVGLVGSTDTQY
>TRBJ2-3|TRBV18
ASSRSLADGADTQY
>TRBJ2-2|TRBV12-5
ASVLDRFTTGELF
>TRBJ2-3|TRBV4-1
ASSQDLGRADGTDTQY
>TRBJ2-5|TRBV29-1
SVEGGGSRAQY
>TRBJ1-4|TRBV6-5
ASSDREYEKLF
>TRBJ1-1|TRBV5-1
ASSSDRIVAEAF
>TRBJ1-2|TRBV6-6
ASTPAVGGYT
>TRBJ1-4|TRBV5-4
ASSLGAATNEKLF
>TRBJ2-7|TRBV27
ASSFKAGLAGSYEQY
>TRBJ1-3|TRBV13
ASSLWGQGNTIY
>TRBJ1-2|TRBV27
ASSPAYRGGSSENYGYT
>TRBJ1-6|TRBV30
AWSMNGISSPLH
>TRBJ2-7|TRBV7-2
ASSLGLAESKY
>TRBJ2-4|TRBV5-6
ASSLSSGLVAKNIQY
>TRBJ2-2|TRBV28
ASSLSSYGGELF
>TRBJ2-7|TRBV30
AFMQRAYEQY
>TRBJ2-7|TRBV10-1
ASSGVQGLGEQY
>TRBJ1-1|TRBV6-5
ASRLMTMNTEAF
>TRBJ1-4|TRBV30
AWRSPEKLF
>TRBJ2-5|TRBV7-8
ASSTRTSGGGRETQY
>TRBJ2-7|TRBV9
ASNPASPAEQY
>TRBJ1-5|TRBV7-8
ASTPDSATYSNQPQH
>TRBJ2-5|TRBV28
ASSLPTPPETQY
>TRBJ1-1|TRBV18
ASSQVGAEAF
>TRBJ2-7|TRBV29-1
SVDRLAGVSYEQY
>TRBJ2-2|TRBV7-6
ASSFTGTPNTGELF
>TRBJ1-2|TRBV6-5
ASSRDLFYGYT
>TRBJ1-5|TRBV19
ASSRGRGNQPQH
>TRBJ1-1|TRBV5-1
ASSLAGGNTEAF
>TRBJ2-2|TRBV5-1
ASSSGTGGNGELF
>TRBJ2-7|TRBV5-4
ASSLGLAGALSYEQY
>TRBJ2-7|TRBV6-1
ATDRGGGGGNEQY
>TRBJ1-1|TRBV9
ASSPPQNTEAF
>TRBJ2-2|TRBV4-3
ASSQPNRDSSGELF
>TRBJ2-7|TRBV4-1
ASSQDRRTSGRAGLGEQY
>TRBJ2-6|TRBV2
ASTPRTGGYSGANVLT